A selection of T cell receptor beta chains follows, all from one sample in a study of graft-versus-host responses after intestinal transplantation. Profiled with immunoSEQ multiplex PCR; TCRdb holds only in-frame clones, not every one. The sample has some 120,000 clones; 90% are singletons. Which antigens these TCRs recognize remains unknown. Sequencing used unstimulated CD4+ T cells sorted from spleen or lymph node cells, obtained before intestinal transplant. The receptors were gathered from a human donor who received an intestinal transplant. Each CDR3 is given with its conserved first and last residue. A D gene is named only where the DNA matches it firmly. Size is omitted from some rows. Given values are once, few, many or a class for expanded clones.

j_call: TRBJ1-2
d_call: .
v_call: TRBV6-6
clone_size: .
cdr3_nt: TGTGCCAGCAGTTACTCGACCGGGACACTTGGCTACACCTTC
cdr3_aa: CASSYSTGTLGYTF

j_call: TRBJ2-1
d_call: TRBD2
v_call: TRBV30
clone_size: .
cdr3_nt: TGTGCCTGGAGTAGCGGGGGGGCGTATGAGCAGTTCTTC
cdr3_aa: CAWSSGGAYEQFF

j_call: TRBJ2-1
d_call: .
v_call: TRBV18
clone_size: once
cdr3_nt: TGTGCCAGCTCACCTAAAGAGGTCCCTGAGCAGTTCTTC
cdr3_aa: CASSPKEVPEQFF

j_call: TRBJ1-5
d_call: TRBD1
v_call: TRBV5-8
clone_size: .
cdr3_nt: TGTGCCAGCAGCTTGGAGAGGGGGCCAGGCAATCAGCCCCAGCATTTT
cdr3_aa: CASSLERGPGNQPQHF

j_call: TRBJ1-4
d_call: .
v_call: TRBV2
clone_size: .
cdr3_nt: TGTGCCAGTCAAGGCGGGGACGCTAATGAAAAACTGTTTTTT
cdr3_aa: CASQGGDANEKLFF

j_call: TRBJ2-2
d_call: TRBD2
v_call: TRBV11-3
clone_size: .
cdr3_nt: TGTGCCAGCAGCTTCACTAGCGGGGGCCCCGGGGAGCTGTTTTTT
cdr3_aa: CASSFTSGGPGELFF

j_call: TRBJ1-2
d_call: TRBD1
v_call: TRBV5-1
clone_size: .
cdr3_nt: TGCGCCAGCAGCCCCCTGACAGGGGAGGACTATGGCTACACCTTC
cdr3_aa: CASSPLTGEDYGYTF

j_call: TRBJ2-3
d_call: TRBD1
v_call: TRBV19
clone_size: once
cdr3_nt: TGTGCCAGTGGAAGACAGGGGATAAGCACAGATACGCAGTATTTT
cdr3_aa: CASGRQGISTDTQYF

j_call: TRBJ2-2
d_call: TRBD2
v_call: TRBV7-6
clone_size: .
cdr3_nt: TGTGCCAGCAGCTATAGCGGGAAAAGCACCGGGGAGCTGTTTTTT
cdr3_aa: CASSYSGKSTGELFF

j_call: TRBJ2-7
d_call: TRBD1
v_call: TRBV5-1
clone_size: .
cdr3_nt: TGCGCCAGCAGCTTGCAACCGGGACAGGGGATCTACGAGCAGTACTTC
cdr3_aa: CASSLQPGQGIYEQYF

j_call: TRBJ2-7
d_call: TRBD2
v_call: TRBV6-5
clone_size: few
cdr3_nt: TGTGCCAGCAGACTAGCGGGGGTGTACGAGCAGTACTTC
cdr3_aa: CASRLAGVYEQYF

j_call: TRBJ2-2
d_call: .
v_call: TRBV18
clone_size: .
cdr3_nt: TGTGCCAGCTCACCAAGGCAGGTCGGGGAGCTGTTTTTT
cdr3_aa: CASSPRQVGELFF

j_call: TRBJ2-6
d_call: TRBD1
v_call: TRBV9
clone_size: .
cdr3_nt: TGTGCCAGCAGCGTCACGTCCCTCGGACAGGCTAGCTCTGGGGCCAACGTCCTGACTTTC
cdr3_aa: CASSVTSLGQASSGANVLTF